This T cell receptor beta chain was profiled in a study of cytomegalovirus exposure and HLA in healthy donors. The overall study: A subsequent analysis reported that the 120 or so validation repertoires were produced on the same platform that had also been used for the 550 to 750 first-cohort repertoires.

The CDR3 loop spans 14 amino acids. V lost 5 bases and J lost 4; bases outside the gene matches: 3. Germline CDR1 is LNHDA and CDR2 is SQIVND (reference sequence). Only in-frame clones appear in the TCRdb table, and some are missing; sequencing was by immunoSEQ multiplex PCR. The repertoire holds some 84,000 clones, roughly 93% seen once, with roughly 2.1% in the top ten. Study-level results: There were around 160 TCR beta chains listed as cytomegalovirus-associated. Among TCR sequences, most were rare, though some public TCRs appeared in many donors. It was reportedly the case that the classifier diagnosed cytomegalovirus status with high specificity and sensitivity.

About this clone itself: What it binds is not known.

The material sequenced was PBMCs. The rearrangement uses TRBV19 and TRBJ1-5; 9 bases are a match to TRBD1. This receptor was identified in a man between 25 and 39 years old in good health and CMV-seronegative. The CDR3 sequence: CASSAGTGNQPQHF. CDR3 nucleotides: TGTGCCAGTAGTGCTGGGACAGGGAATCAGCCCCAGCATTTT.